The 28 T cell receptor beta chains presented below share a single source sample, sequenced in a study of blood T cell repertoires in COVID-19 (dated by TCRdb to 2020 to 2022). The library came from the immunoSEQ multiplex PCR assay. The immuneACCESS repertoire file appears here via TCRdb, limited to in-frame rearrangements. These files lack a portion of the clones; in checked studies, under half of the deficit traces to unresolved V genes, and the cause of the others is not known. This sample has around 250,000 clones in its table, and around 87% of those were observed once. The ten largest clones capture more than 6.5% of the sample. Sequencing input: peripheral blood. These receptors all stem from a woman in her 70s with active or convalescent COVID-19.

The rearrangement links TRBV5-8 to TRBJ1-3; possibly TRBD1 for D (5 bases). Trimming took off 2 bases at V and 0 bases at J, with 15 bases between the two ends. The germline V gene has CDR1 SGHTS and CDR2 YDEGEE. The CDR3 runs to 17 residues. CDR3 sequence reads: CASSFMFDSVSGNTIYF. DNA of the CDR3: TGTGCCAGCAGCTTCATGTTTGACAGCGTCTCTGGAAACACCATATATTTT.

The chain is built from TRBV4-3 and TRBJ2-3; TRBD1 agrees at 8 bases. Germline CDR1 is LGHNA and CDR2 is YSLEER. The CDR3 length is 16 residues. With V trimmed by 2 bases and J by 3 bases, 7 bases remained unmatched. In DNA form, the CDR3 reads TGCGCCAGCAGCCAAACCCCCAGGGGGCCGACAGATACGCAGTATTTT. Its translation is CASSQTPRGPTDTQYF.

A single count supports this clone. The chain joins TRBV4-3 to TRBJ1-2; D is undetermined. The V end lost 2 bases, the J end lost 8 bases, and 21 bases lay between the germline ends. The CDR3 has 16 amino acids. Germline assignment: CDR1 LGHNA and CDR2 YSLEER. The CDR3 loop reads CASSQIRYFSPGGYTF. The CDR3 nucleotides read TGCGCCAGCAGCCAAATCCGTTACTTCTCTCCGGGGGGCTACACCTTC.

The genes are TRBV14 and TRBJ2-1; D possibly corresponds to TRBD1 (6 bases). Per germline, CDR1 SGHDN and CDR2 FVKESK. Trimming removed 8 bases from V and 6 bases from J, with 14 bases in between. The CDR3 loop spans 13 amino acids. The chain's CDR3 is CASGAGVSNEQFF. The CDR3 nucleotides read TGTGCCAGCGGCGCAGGGGTCAGCAATGAGCAGTTCTTC.

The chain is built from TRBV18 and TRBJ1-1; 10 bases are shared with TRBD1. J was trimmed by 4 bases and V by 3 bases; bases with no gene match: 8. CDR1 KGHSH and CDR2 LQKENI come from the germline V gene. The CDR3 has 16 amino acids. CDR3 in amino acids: CASSPRQGALSTEAFF. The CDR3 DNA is TGTGCCAGCTCACCTCGACAGGGGGCCCTGAGCACTGAAGCTTTCTTT.

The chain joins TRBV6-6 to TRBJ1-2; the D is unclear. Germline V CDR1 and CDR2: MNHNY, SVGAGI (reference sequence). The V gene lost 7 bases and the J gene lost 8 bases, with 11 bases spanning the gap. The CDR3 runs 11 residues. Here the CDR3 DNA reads TGTGCCAGCACTATAAGGGAGGGCTACACCTTC. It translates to CASTIREGYTF.

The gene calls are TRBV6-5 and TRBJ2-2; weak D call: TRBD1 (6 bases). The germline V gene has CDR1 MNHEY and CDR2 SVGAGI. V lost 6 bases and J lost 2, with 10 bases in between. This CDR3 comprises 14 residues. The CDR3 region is CASRDSGNTGELFF. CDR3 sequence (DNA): TGTGCCAGCAGGGACAGCGGAAACACCGGGGAGCTGTTTTTT.

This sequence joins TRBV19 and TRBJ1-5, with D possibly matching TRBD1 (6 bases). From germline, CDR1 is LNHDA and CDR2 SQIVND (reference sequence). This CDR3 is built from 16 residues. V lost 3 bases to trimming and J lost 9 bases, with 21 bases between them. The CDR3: CASSIGEAGLGGPQHF. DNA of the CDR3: TGTGCCAGTAGTATTGGTGAGGCAGGCCTAGGGGGGCCCCAGCATTTT.

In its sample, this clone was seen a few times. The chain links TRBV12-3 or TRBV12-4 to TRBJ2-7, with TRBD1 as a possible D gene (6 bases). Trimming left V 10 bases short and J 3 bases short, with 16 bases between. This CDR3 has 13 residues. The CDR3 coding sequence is TGTGCCACCTCAGGGGTAAATATCTACGAGCAGTACTTC. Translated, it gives CATSGVNIYEQYF.

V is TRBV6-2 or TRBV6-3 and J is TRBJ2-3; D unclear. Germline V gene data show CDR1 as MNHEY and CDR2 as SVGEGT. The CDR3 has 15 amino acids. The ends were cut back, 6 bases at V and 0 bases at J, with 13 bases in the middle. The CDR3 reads CASSLEALSTDTQYF. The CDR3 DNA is TGTGCCAGCAGCCTAGAAGCTCTGAGCACAGATACGCAGTATTTT.

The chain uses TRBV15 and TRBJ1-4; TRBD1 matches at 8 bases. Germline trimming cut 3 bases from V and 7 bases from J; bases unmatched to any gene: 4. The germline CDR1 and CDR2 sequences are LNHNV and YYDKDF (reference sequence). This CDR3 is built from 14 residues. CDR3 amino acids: CATSRDRAGEKLFF. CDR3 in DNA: TGTGCCACCAGCAGGGACAGGGCGGGTGAAAAACTGTTTTTT.

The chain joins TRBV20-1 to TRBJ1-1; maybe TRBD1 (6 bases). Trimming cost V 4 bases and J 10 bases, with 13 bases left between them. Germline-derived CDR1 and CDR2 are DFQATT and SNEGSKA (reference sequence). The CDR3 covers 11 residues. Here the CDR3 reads CSAKSRDIAFF. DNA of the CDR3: TGCAGTGCTAAATCCAGGGACATAGCTTTCTTT.

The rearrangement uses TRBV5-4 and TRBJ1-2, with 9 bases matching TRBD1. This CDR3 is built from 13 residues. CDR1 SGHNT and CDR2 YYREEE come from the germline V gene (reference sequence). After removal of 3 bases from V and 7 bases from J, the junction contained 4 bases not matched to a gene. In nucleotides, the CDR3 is TGTGCCAGCAGCTCCGGGACAGGGACTGGCTACACCTTC. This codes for CASSSGTGTGYTF.

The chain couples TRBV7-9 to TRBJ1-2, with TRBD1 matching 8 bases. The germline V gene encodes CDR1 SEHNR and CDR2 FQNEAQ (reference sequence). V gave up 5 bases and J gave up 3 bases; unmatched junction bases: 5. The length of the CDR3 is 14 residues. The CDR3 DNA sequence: TGTGCCAGCAGCGGGGGACAGGACTACTATGGCTACACCTTC. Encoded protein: CASSGGQDYYGYTF.

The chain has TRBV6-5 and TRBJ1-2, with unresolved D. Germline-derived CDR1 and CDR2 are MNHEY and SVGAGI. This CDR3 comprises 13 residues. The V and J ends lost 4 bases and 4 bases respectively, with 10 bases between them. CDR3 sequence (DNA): TGTGCCAGCAGTTTGGAGTTAGGCTATGGCTACACCTTC. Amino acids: CASSLELGYGYTF.

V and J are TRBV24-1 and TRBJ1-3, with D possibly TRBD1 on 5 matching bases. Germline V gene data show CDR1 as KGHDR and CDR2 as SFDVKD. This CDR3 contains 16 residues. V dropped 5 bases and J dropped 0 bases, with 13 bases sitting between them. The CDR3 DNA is TGTGCCACCAGTGGGTCCGGGACTGCCTCTGGAAACACCATATATTTT. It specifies CATSGSGTASGNTIYF.

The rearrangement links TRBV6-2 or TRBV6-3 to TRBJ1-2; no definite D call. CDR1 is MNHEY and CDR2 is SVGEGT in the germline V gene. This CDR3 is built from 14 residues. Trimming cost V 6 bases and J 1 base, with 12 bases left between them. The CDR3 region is CASSRSGSNYGYTF. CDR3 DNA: TGTGCCAGCAGCCGGTCGGGGAGTAACTATGGCTACACCTTC.

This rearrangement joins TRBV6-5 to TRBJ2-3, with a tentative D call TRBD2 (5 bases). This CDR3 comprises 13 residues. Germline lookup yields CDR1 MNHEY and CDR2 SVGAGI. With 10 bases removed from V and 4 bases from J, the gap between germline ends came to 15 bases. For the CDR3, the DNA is TGTGCCACCAGGCTTGAGGGATCAGATACGCAGTATTTT. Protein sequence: CATRLEGSDTQYF.

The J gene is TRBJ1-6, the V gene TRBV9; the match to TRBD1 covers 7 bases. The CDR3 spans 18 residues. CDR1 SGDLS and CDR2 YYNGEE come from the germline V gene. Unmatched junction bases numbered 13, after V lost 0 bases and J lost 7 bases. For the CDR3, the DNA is TGTGCCAGCAGCGTAGATTCGGGCAGGGGGGCTAACAATTCACCCCTCCACTTT. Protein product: CASSVDSGRGANNSPLHF.

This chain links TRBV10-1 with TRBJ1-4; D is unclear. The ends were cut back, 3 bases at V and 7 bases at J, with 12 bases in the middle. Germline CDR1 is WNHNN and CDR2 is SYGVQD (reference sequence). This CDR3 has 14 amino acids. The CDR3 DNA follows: TGCGCCAGCAGTGATAACCGGGGAGGTGAAAAACTGTTTTTT. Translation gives CASSDNRGGEKLFF.

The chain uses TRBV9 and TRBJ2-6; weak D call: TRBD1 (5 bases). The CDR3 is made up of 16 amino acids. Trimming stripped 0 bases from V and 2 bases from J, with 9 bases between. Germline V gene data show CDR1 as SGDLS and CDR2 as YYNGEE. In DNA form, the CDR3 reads TGTGCCAGCAGCGTAGGTCAGGGCCCTGGGGCCAACGTCCTGACTTTC. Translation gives CASSVGQGPGANVLTF.

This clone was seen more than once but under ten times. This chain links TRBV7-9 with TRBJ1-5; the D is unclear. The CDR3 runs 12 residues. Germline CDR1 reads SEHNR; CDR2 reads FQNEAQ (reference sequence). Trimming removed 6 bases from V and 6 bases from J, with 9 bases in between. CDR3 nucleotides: TGTGCCAGCAGTCCGAGGGCTCAGCCCCAGCATTTT. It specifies CASSPRAQPQHF.

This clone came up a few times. DNA of the CDR3: TGTGCCACCAGTGACTCAGGGGAGTTTAAGCCCCAGCATTTT. Translating it yields CATSDSGEFKPQHF. V gene TRBV24-1 combines with J gene TRBJ1-5; D perhaps matches TRBD1 (6 bases). The CDR3 length is 14 residues. The ends were cut back, 4 bases at V and 8 bases at J, with 14 bases in the middle. Germline CDR1 reads KGHDR; CDR2 reads SFDVKD.

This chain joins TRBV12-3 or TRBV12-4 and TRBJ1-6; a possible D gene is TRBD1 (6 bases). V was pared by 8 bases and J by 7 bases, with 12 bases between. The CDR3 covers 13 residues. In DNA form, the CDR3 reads TGTGCCAGCGGTACAGGGCCAAATTCACCCCTCCACTTT. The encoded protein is CASGTGPNSPLHF.

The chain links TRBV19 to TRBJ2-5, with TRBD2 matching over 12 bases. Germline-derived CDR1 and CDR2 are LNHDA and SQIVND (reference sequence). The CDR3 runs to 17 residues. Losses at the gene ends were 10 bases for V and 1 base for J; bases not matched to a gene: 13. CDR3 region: CATQYEMTSGGQETQYF. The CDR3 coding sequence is TGTGCCACCCAATATGAGATGACTAGCGGGGGCCAAGAGACCCAGTACTTC.

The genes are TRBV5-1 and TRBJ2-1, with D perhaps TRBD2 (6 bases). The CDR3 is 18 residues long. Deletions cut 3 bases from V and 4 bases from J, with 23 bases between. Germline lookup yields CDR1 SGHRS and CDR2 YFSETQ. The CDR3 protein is CASSSTGFTSISYNEQFF. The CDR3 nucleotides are TGCGCCAGCAGCTCAACTGGGTTCACTAGCATTAGTTACAATGAGCAGTTCTTC.

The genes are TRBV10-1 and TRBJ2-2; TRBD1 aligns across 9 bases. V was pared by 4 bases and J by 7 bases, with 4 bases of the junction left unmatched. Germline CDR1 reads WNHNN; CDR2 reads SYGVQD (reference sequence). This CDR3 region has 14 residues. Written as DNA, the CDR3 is TGCGCCAGCAGTGGACAGGGGGGAAGCGGGGAGCTGTTTTTT. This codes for CASSGQGGSGELFF.

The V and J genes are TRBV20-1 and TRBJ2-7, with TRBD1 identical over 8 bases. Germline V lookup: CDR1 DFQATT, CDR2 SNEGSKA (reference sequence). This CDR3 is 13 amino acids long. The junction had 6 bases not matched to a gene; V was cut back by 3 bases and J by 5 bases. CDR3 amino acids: CSASNDRGNEQYF. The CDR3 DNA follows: TGCAGTGCTAGTAACGACAGGGGTAACGAGCAGTACTTC.